Below, 27 T cell receptor beta chains from the same sample are listed, as sequenced in a study of HIV-infected children after antiretroviral therapy interruption. Unique molecular identifiers were included in an RNA-based 3' RACE TCR library. Each CDR3 protein is one row after TCRdb ran MiXCR on the 3' RACE reads. The data hold more than 85,000 distinct CDR3 sequences, with about 6.9% observed a single time. Indicated treatment: PENTA 11 planned treatment interruption arm or continuous ART arm. The sequences come from CD45RA+ CD4+ T cells from PBMCs, pooled from several time points, collected from a donor given antiretroviral therapy, either interrupted or continuous. Subset here: naive CD4+ CD45RA+ CD45RO- T cells. The origin of the receptors is a pool of human donors with HIV.

The chain employs TRBV5-1 and TRBJ2-7; perhaps TRBD2 as D (5 bases). The CDR3 runs 13 residues. Trimming removed 0 bases from V and 4 bases from J, with 8 bases in between. CDR1 is SGHRS and CDR2 is YFSETQ in the germline V gene. CDR3 sequence reads: CASSLGLQYEQYF. The CDR3 bases are TGCGCCAGCAGCTTGGGACTACAATACGAGCAGTACTTC.

The chain is built from TRBV5-4 and TRBJ2-7, with D tentatively TRBD1 (5 bases). The germline CDR1 and CDR2 sequences are SGHNT and YYREEE (reference sequence). This CDR3 spans 13 amino acids. V dropped 6 bases and J dropped 7 bases, with 17 bases sitting between them. DNA of the CDR3: TGTGCCAGCAAATATAGACAGCTCCCAGAGCAGTACTTC. Translating it yields CASKYRQLPEQYF.

The chain employs TRBV30 and TRBJ1-4; D gene unclear. Germline V lookup: CDR1 GTSNPN, CDR2 SVGIG (reference sequence). Trimming shortened V by 2 bases and J by 2 bases, and 18 bases separated the two germline ends. This CDR3 has 17 amino acids. CDR3 protein: CAWSRELPPHTNEKLFF. CDR3 coding DNA: TGTGCCTGGAGTCGGGAGCTCCCCCCCCACACTAATGAAAAACTGTTTTTT.

This clonotype was detected ten times or more. The CDR3 DNA reads TGCAGTGCTAGAAACCCCTGGGCCGGCTCCACAGATACGCAGTATTTT. Protein product: CSARNPWAGSTDTQYF. The rearrangement links TRBV20-1 to TRBJ2-3; D unclear. Germline CDR1 and CDR2: DFQATT and SNEGSKA (reference sequence). This CDR3 region has 16 residues. The V gene lost 2 bases and the J gene lost 2 bases, with 17 bases spanning the gap.

V gene TRBV6-1 combines with J gene TRBJ1-2, with D unclear. The CDR3 loop spans 15 amino acids. V lost 3 bases, J lost 5 bases, and 16 bases lay in between. CDR1 MNHNS and CDR2 SASEGT come from the germline V gene. DNA of the CDR3: TGTGCCAGCAGTGAGATAGTTTTGAACCCATATGGCTACACCTTC. It encodes CASSEIVLNPYGYTF.

This clonotype has ten or more counts. The chain combines TRBV10-3 with TRBJ1-5, with D tentatively TRBD1 (5 bases). This CDR3 spans 14 amino acids. V lost 4 bases and J lost 3, with 10 bases in between. CDR1 and CDR2 from the germline V gene are ENHRY and SYGVKD. The CDR3 nucleotides are TGTGCCATCAGTGGCGACAGAGTCAATCAGCCCCAGCATTTT. Its protein product is CAISGDRVNQPQHF.

The table lists this clonotype with many counts. V gene TRBV7-3 combines with J gene TRBJ2-1; no clear D. This CDR3 has 14 residues. CDR1 and CDR2 from the germline V gene are SGHTA and FQGTGA. V lost 5 bases to trimming and J lost 8 bases, with 16 bases between them. The CDR3 nucleotides read TGTGCCAGCAGCACCATCCCTCTTGTCCATGAGCAGTTCTTC. Its translation is CASSTIPLVHEQFF.

The sample holds many counts of this clonotype. The chain carries TRBV13 and TRBJ2-7, with 10 bases identical to TRBD2. Germline CDR1 is PRHDT and CDR2 is FYEKMQ (reference sequence). Trimming at V came to 6 bases and at J to 3 bases, leaving 8 bases not matched to a gene. CDR3 length: 15 residues. CDR3 in DNA: TGTGCCAGCAGATTATATAGCGGGGGGTACTACGAGCAGTACTTC. It codes for CASRLYSGGYYEQYF. The whole variable domain, remainder taken from reference TRBV13 and TRBJ2-7, is AAGVIQSPRHLIKEKRETATLKCYPIPRHDTVYWYQQGPGQDPQFLISFYEKMQSDKGSIPDRFSAQQFSDYHSELNMSSLELGDSALYFCASRLYSGGYYEQYFGPGTRLTVT.

The chain has TRBV19 and TRBJ1-5, with D hard to call. Germline-derived CDR1 and CDR2 are LNHDA and SQIVND (reference sequence). This CDR3 comprises 14 residues. The V gene lost 6 bases and the J gene lost 0 bases, with 9 bases spanning the gap. The CDR3 protein is CASRTVHSNQPQHF. CDR3 in DNA: TGTGCCAGTAGGACGGTCCATAGCAATCAGCCCCAGCATTTT.

This clonotype was counted a few times. The genes are TRBV6-2 or TRBV6-3 and TRBJ1-2, with D possibly matching TRBD1 (6 bases). This CDR3 is 15 amino acids long. Between the trimmed V and J ends, which lost 7 bases and 4 bases, there was a span of 19 bases. CDR1 is MNHEY and CDR2 is SVGEGT in the germline V gene. CDR3: CASTAIDRTFYGYTF. The CDR3 bases are TGTGCCAGCACCGCAATAGACAGGACGTTCTATGGCTACACCTTC.

Many counts were recorded for this clonotype. The genes are TRBV30 and TRBJ2-3; D is unclear. The V and J ends lost 0 bases and 2 bases respectively, with 6 bases between them. The CDR3 has 13 amino acids. Looked up from germline, CDR1 is GTSNPN and CDR2 is SVGIG (reference sequence). In nucleotides, the CDR3 is TGTGCCTGGAGTGTCAAGACCACAGATACGCAGTATTTT. Protein sequence: CAWSVKTTDTQYF. The variable domain in full, with the rest retrieved from reference TRBV30 and TRBJ2-3, is SQTIHQWPATLVQPVGSPLSLECTVEGTSNPNLYWYRQAAGRGLQLLFYSVGIGQISSEVPQNLSASRPQDRQFILSSKKLLLSDSGFYLCAWSVKTTDTQYFGPGTRLTVL.

Only a few counts were recorded for this clonotype. The chain combines TRBV10-3 with TRBJ1-1; D remains unclear. V was pared by 6 bases and J by 6 bases, with 8 bases between. Germline V gene lookup returns CDR1 ENHRY and CDR2 SYGVKD. CDR3 length: 11 amino acids. The CDR3 nucleotides are TGTGCCATCAGCGAGGGAGCTGAAGCTTTCTTT. Protein product: CAISEGAEAFF.

This chain uses TRBV30 with TRBJ2-2; possibly TRBD2 for D (7 bases). The V end was cut by 5 bases, the J end by 3 bases, with 13 bases between. Germline assignment: CDR1 GTSNPN and CDR2 SVGIG (reference sequence). The CDR3 contains 14 residues. Written as DNA, the CDR3 is TGTGCCTGGCAGGGGAGGGCGCACACCGGGGAGCTGTTTTTT. Amino acid sequence: CAWQGRAHTGELFF.

This clonotype showed up many times. V gene TRBV27 combines with J gene TRBJ1-4, with a possible D match to TRBD1 (6 bases). V lost 6 bases and J 6 bases, leaving 14 bases between the germline ends. There are 14 residues in the CDR3. Germline V CDR1 and CDR2: MNHEY, SMNVEV (reference sequence). This CDR3 reads CASRRTAVDEKLFF. The DNA for the CDR3 is TGTGCCAGCAGGCGGACAGCGGTGGATGAAAAACTGTTTTTT.

As regards this clonotype: Its ends do not fully match the called genes, so a read error is possible. V gene TRBV3-1 combines with J gene TRBJ2-3; perhaps TRBD1 as D (5 bases). Germline-derived CDR1 and CDR2 are LGHDT and YNNKEL (reference sequence). This CDR3 contains 16 residues. CDR3 residues: CASSLRQTRTTDMQYF. In DNA, the CDR3 is TGTGCCAGCAGCCTTCGACAGACACGAACCACAGATATGCAGTATTTT.

In its sample, this clonotype was seen many times. The V gene is TRBV20-1, the J gene TRBJ1-1, with D maybe TRBD1 (6 bases). The ends were cut back, 6 bases at V and 4 bases at J, with 15 bases in the middle. CDR3 length: 13 amino acids. Germline loops: CDR1 DFQATT, CDR2 SNEGSKA (reference sequence). DNA for the CDR3: TGCAGTGCACCCCGAGGGGGGGCCACTGAAGCTTTCTTT. It yields the protein CSAPRGGATEAFF.

This clonotype was found many times. This sequence joins TRBV20-1 and TRBJ2-7, with 7 nucleotides matching TRBD1. Per the germline V gene, CDR1 is DFQATT and CDR2 is SNEGSKA (reference sequence). This CDR3 is built from 16 residues. V dropped 0 bases and J dropped 4; count of bases not matched to a gene: 12. This CDR3 is CSAREFGGDREYEQYF. CDR3 sequence (DNA): TGCAGTGCTAGAGAATTCGGTGGAGACAGGGAGTACGAGCAGTACTTC.

The sample holds many counts of this clonotype. The gene calls are TRBV5-1 and TRBJ1-1, with D tentatively TRBD1 (6 bases). The V end was cut by 4 bases, the J end by 1 base, with 14 bases between. This CDR3 is 15 amino acids long. Germline CDR1 SGHRS, CDR2 YFSETQ. The DNA of the CDR3 is TGCGCCAGCAGCCGGGGGGGGACAAGGAACACTGAAGCTTTCTTT. It encodes CASSRGGTRNTEAFF.

This clonotype has a count of ten or more. The V and J genes are TRBV5-8 and TRBJ1-3, with unresolved D. V lost 4 bases to trimming and J lost 6 bases, with 20 bases between them. This CDR3 region has 16 residues. Germline values: CDR1 SGHTS, CDR2 YDEGEE. CDR3 protein: CASSEGRWKGENTIYF. DNA for the CDR3: TGTGCCAGCAGCGAAGGTCGTTGGAAAGGCGAAAACACCATATATTTT.

This clonotype was observed at least ten times. The chain recombines TRBV6-5 with TRBJ2-7, with TRBD1 matching over 8 bases. The germline gives CDR1 MNHEY, CDR2 SVGAGI. This CDR3 has 14 amino acids. J was trimmed by 5 bases and V by 5 bases; bases with no gene match: 8. The CDR3 nucleotides are TGTGCCAGCAGTCTCGACAGGGGTCCCGACGAGCAGTACTTC. It yields the protein CASSLDRGPDEQYF.

This clonotype was counted ten times or more. V is TRBV7-6 and J is TRBJ1-6; D not certain. This CDR3 region has 16 residues. CDR1 and CDR2 from the germline V gene are SGHVS and FNYEAQ. V gave up 4 bases and J gave up 1 base, with 11 bases separating them. The CDR3 DNA reads as TGTGCCAGCAGCTCAACCCCGGGATCCTATAATTCACCCCTCCACTTT. The encoded protein is CASSSTPGSYNSPLHF. The full variable domain, in which reference TRBV7-6 and TRBJ1-6 provide the parts outside the CDR3, is GAGVSQSPRYKVTKRGQDVALRCDPISGHVSLYWYRQALGQGPEFLTYFNYEAQQDKSGLPNDRFSAERPEGSISTLTIQRTEQRDSAMYRCASSSTPGSYNSPLHFGNGTRLTVT.

In this sample, this clonotype turned up many times. This chain uses TRBV25-1 with TRBJ1-2; 9 nucleotides line up with TRBD1. The J segment lost 6 bases and the V segment lost 8 bases, leaving 19 bases of the junction unmatched. The CDR3 is 17 amino acids. Germline V CDR1 and CDR2: MGHDK, SYGVNS. CDR3 nucleotide sequence: TGTGCCAGCGCGCCCTCGAGCCCGGGGACAGGGATAGATGGCTACACCTTC. Its protein product is CASAPSSPGTGIDGYTF.

The gene calls are TRBV19 and TRBJ1-5; 8 bases fit TRBD1. Germline trimming cut 3 bases from V and 2 bases from J; bases unmatched to any gene: 3. The CDR3 is made up of 15 amino acids. Germline CDR1 and CDR2: LNHDA and SQIVND (reference sequence). CDR3 residues: CASSMGTGRNQPQHF. The CDR3 region has the DNA TGTGCCAGTAGTATGGGGACAGGACGCAATCAGCCCCAGCATTTT.

At least ten counts were recorded for this clonotype. The chain carries TRBV23-1 and TRBJ1-5; 10 bases line up with TRBD1. TRBV23-1 is filed as an ORF, its function uncertain. Trimming cost V 3 bases and J 5 bases; bases outside gene matches: 10. This CDR3 is 17 amino acids long. CDR3: CASSHPQDRGRDQPQHF. CDR3 coding DNA: TGCGCCAGCAGTCACCCTCAAGACAGGGGGCGCGATCAGCCCCAGCATTTT.

Ten or more counts support this clonotype. This chain uses TRBV4-2 with TRBJ2-1, with 9 bases aligning to TRBD2. V was pared by 4 bases and J by 3 bases, with 7 bases of the junction left unmatched. CDR1 LGHNA and CDR2 YNFKEQ come from the germline V gene. This CDR3 comprises 16 residues. The CDR3 bases are TGTGCCAGCAGCCCACCCGGGACTAGCTTCTACAATGAGCAGTTCTTC. Its protein product is CASSPPGTSFYNEQFF.

This clonotype has a handful of counts. This chain joins TRBV5-4 and TRBJ1-5; 10 nucleotides match TRBD1. The CDR3 is made up of 15 amino acids. V lost 6 bases, J lost 7 bases, and 10 bases stayed unmatched. Germline CDR1 and CDR2: SGHNT and YYREEE (reference sequence). This CDR3 reads CASTRTGGQGQPQHF. CDR3 coding DNA: TGTGCCAGCACTAGGACAGGGGGTCAGGGGCAGCCCCAGCATTTT.

The chain couples TRBV18 to TRBJ1-6; possible D gene TRBD1, 5 bases. The ends were cut back, 3 bases at V and 14 bases at J, with 23 bases in the middle. From germline, CDR1 is KGHSH and CDR2 LQKENI. The CDR3 contains 16 residues. The chain's CDR3 is CASSPTATTVDSALHF. CDR3 in DNA: TGTGCCAGCTCACCGACAGCAACAACGGTGGATTCGGCCCTCCACTTT.